This TCR beta chain was recovered during a study of blood T cell repertoires in COVID-19. On the study more broadly: T cells, B-cell-depleted T cells, or PBMCs supplied cDNA or gDNA.

This clone was observed a handful of times. As originally analysed: By means of reference gene primer amplification, nucleated cell counts were estimated. Repertoires were generated with immunoSEQ multiplex PCR, while TCRdb's copy carries only in-frame clones and drops some. The DNA was the basis for D and trimming; V, J and clone size are from that table. The sample carries about 270,000 clones, approximately 88% recorded once. CDR3 size: 16 residues. V was clipped by 0 bases and J by 1 base; unmatched bases: 2. Germline values: CDR1 MGHRA, CDR2 YSYEKL. The sequence derives from a man aged 50 to 60 with acute or convalescent COVID-19. Sequenced input: peripheral blood. The chain recombines TRBV4-1 with TRBJ2-3; TRBD2 matches at 9 bases. The CDR3 protein is CASSQDRGGGTDTQYF. The DNA for the CDR3 is TGCGCCAGCAGCCAAGATCGCGGGGGGGGCACAGATACGCAGTATTTT.